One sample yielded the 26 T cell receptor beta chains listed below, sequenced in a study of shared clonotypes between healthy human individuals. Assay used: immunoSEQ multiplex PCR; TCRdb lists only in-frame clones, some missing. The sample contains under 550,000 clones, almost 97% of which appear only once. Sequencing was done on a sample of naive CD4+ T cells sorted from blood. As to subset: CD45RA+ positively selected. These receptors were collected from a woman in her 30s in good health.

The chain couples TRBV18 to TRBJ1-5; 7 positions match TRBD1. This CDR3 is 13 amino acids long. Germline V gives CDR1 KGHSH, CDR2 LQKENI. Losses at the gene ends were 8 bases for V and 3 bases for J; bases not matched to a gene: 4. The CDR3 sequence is CASGTGVNQPQHF. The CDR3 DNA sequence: TGTGCCAGCGGTACAGGGGTCAATCAGCCCCAGCATTTT.

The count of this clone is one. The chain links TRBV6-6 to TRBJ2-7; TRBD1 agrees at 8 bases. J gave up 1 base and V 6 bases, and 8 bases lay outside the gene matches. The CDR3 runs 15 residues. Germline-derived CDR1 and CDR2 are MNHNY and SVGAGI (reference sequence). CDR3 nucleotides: TGTGCCAGCAGGACGTTAGGGACAGGATCCTACGAGCAGTACTTC. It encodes CASRTLGTGSYEQYF.

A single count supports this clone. The CDR3 loop is CASSLSAAIYEQYF. The DNA of the CDR3 is TGCGCCAGCAGCTTGTCGGCAGCTATCTACGAGCAGTACTTC. The rearrangement uses TRBV5-1 and TRBJ2-7; D is unresolved. CDR1 and CDR2 (germline): SGHRS, YFSETQ. Trimming shortened V by 1 base and J by 3 bases, and 11 bases separated the two germline ends. CDR3 length: 14 residues.

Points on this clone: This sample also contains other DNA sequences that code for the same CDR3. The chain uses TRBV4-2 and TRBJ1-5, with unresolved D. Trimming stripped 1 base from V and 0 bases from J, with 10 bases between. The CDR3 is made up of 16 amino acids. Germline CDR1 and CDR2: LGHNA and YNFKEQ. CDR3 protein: CASSQGWLDSNQPQHF. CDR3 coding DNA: TGTGCCAGCAGCCAAGGGTGGCTGGATAGCAATCAGCCCCAGCATTTT.

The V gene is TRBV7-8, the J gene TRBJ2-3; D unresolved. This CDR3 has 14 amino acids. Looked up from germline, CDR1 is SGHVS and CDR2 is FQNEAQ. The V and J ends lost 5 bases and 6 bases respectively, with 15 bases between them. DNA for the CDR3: TGTGCCAGCAGCCCGCCGGCGGTTCTGGATACGCAGTATTTT. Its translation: CASSPPAVLDTQYF.

The CDR3 region is CASSYSGVSGNTIYF. The DNA of the CDR3 is TGTGCCAGCAGTTACTCAGGGGTTTCTGGAAACACCATATATTTT. V is TRBV6-5 and J is TRBJ1-3; possible D gene TRBD1, 5 bases. There are 15 residues in the CDR3. Trimming removed 0 bases from V and 1 base from J, with 7 bases in between. Per germline, CDR1 MNHEY and CDR2 SVGAGI.

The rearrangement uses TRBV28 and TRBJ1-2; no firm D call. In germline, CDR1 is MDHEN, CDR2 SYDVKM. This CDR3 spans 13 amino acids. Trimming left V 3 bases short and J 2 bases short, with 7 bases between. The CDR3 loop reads CASSFVLNYGYTF. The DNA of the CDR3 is TGTGCCAGCAGTTTTGTCTTAAACTATGGCTACACCTTC.

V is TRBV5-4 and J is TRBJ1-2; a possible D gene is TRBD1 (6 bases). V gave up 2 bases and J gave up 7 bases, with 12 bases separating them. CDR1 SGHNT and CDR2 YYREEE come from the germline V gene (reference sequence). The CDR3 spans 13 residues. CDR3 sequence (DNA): TGTGCCAGCAGCTTAGAACAGGGACGTGGCTACACCTTC. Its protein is CASSLEQGRGYTF.

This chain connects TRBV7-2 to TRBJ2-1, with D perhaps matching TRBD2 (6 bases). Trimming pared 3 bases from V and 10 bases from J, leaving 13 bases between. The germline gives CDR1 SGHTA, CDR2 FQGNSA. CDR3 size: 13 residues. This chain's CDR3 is CASSFDSGREQFF. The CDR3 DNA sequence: TGTGCCAGCAGCTTCGATAGCGGCCGGGAGCAGTTCTTC.

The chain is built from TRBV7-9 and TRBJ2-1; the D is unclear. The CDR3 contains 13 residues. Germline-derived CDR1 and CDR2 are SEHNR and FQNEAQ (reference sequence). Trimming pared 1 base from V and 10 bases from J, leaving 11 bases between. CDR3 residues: CASSLDEVTEQFF. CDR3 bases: TGTGCCAGCAGCTTAGATGAAGTAACCGAGCAGTTCTTC.

DNA for the CDR3: TGCGCCAGCACAGCACAAAGCATGAACACTGAAGCTTTCTTT. Protein sequence: CASTAQSMNTEAFF. The chain has TRBV5-1 and TRBJ1-1; D gene uncertain. Per germline, CDR1 SGHRS and CDR2 YFSETQ. The CDR3 totals 14 residues. V shed 6 bases and J shed 0 bases, with 12 bases lying between them. Full variable domain (missing parts from reference TRBV5-1 and TRBJ1-1): KAGVTQTPRYLIKTRGQQVTLSCSPISGHRSVSWYQQTPGQGLQFLFEYFSETQRNKGNFPGRFSGRQFSNSRSEMNVSTLELGDSALYLCASTAQSMNTEAFFGQGTRLTVV.

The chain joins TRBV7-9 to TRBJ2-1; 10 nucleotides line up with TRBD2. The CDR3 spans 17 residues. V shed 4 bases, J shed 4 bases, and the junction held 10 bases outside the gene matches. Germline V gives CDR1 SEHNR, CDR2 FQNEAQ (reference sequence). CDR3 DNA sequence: TGTGCCAGCAGCTCTACCTTAGCGGGAGGAGGGTACAATGAGCAGTTCTTC. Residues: CASSSTLAGGGYNEQFF.

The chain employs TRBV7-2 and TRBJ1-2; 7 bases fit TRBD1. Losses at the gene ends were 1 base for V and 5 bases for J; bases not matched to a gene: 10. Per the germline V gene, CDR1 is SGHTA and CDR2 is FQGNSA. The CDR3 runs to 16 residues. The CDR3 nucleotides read TGTGCCAGCAGCTTAGATGGGACAGTTATAGTATATGGCTACACCTTC. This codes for CASSLDGTVIVYGYTF.

CDR3 region: CASKLSPASGDTQYF. CDR3 bases: TGTGCCAGCAAACTTTCGCCGGCTAGCGGGGATACGCAGTATTTT. V is TRBV28 and J is TRBJ2-3; 8 positions agree with TRBD2. Germline CDR1 reads MDHEN; CDR2 reads SYDVKM. The junction had 12 bases not matched to a gene; V was cut back by 7 bases and J by 6 bases. There are 15 residues in the CDR3. Based on the CDR3 plus reference TRBV28 and TRBJ2-3, the full variable domain is DVKVTQSSRYLVKRTGEKVFLECVQDMDHENMFWYRQDPGLGLRLIYFSYDVKMKEKGDIPEGYSVSREKKERFSLILESASTNQTSMYLCASKLSPASGDTQYFGPGTRLTVL.

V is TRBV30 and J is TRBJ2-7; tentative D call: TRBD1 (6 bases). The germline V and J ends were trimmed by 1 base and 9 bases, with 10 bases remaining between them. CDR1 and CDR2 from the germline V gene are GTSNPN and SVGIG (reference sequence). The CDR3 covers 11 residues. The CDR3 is CAWSAGGRQYF. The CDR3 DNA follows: TGTGCCTGGAGTGCTGGGGGCAGGCAGTACTTC.

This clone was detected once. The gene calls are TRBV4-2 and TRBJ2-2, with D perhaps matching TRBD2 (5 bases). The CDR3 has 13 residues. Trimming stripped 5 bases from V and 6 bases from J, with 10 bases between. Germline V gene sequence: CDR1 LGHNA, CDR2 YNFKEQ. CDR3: CASSLVSAGELFF. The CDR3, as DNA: TGTGCCAGCAGCTTGGTTAGCGCCGGGGAGCTGTTTTTT.

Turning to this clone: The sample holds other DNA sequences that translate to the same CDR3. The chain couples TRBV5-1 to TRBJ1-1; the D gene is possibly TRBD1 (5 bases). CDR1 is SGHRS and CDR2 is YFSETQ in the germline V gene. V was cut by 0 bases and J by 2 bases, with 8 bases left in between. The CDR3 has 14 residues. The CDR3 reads CASSLGQRNTEAFF. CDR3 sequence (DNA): TGCGCCAGCAGCTTGGGACAGAGAAACACTGAAGCTTTCTTT.

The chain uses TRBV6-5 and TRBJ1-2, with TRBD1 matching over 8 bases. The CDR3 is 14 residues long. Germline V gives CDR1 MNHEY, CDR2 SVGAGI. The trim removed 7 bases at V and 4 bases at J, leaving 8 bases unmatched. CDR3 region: CASTPGTGGYGYTF. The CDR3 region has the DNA TGTGCCAGCACCCCCGGGACAGGCGGCTATGGCTACACCTTC.

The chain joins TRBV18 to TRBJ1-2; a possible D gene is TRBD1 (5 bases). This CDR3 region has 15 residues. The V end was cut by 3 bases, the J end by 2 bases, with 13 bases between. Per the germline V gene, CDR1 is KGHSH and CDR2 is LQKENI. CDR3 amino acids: CASSPVGVSNYGYTF. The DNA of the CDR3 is TGTGCCAGCTCACCGGTGGGGGTGTCAAACTATGGCTACACCTTC.

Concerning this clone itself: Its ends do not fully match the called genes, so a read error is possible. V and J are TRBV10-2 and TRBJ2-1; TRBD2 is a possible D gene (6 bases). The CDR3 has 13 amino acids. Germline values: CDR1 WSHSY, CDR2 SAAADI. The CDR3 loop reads CASSSGTPIFELF. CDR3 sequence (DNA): TGCGCCAGCAGTTCCGGGACTCCCATTTTCGAGCTCTTC.

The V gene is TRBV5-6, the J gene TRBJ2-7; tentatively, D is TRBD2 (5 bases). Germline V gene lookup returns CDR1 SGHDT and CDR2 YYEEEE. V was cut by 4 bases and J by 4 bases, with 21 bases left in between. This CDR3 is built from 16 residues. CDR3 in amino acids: CASSRRQRPLMYEQYF. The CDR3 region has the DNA TGTGCCAGCAGCAGACGTCAGCGGCCATTGATGTACGAGCAGTACTTC.

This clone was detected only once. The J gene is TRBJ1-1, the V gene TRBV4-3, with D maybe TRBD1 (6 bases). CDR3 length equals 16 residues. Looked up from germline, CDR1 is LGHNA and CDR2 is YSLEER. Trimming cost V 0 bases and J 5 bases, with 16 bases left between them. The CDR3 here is CASSQEQTGPRTEAFF. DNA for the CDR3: TGCGCCAGCAGCCAAGAGCAAACAGGGCCCAGAACTGAAGCTTTCTTT.

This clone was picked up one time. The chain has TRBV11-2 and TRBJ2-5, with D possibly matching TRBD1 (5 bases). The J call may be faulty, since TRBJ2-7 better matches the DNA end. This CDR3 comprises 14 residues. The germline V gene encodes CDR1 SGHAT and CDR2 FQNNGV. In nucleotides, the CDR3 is TGTGCCAGCAGCTTGAACCCCCAGGGCCACGAGCAGTACTTC. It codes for CASSLNPQGHEQYF.

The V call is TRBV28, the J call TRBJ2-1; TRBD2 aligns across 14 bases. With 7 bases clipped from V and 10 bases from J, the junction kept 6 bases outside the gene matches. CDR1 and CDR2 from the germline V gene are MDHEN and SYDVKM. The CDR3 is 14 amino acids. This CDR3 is CASIGTSGSREQFF. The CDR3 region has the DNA TGTGCCAGCATCGGGACTAGCGGGAGTCGGGAGCAGTTCTTC.

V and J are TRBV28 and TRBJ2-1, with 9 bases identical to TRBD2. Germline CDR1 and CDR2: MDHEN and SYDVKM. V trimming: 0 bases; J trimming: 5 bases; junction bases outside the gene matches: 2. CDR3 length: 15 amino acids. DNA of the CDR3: TGTGCCAGCAGTTTATGGACTAGCGGTAACAATGAGCAGTTCTTC. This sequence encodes CASSLWTSGNNEQFF.

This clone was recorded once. CDR3 sequence reads: CASSPARLGTDTQYF. CDR3 in DNA: TGTGCCAGCAGCCCCGCCCGACTAGGCACAGATACGCAGTATTTT. The gene calls are TRBV7-8 and TRBJ2-3; D might be TRBD2 (6 bases). This CDR3 is 15 amino acids long. Germline-derived CDR1 and CDR2 are SGHVS and FQNEAQ. V lost 5 bases and J 1 base, leaving 13 bases between the germline ends.